Below, 2 T cell receptor beta chains from the same sample are listed, as sequenced in a study of molecular identifiers for immune sequencing clone quantification (dated by TCRdb to 2017 to 2018). The library was prepared using PCR. Sequencer: Illumina HiSeq 4000. In-frame beta chains were kept once TCRdb had trimmed the public reads at Q25 with fastp and called clones with MiXCR. Every CDR3 protein is listed once, alongside the most common genes and DNA of its rows. The sample yields about half a million distinct CDR3 sequences; about a fifth were counted once. The biggest ten clones account for about 0.8% of the sample. Specimen: naive CD8+ T cells from blood, with Jurkat cell RNA spiked in. Explained via the paper, the cell subset or site label denotes: FACS-sorted CD8+CD4-CCR7+CD45RA+ naive T cells. These receptors were collected from a human donor in good health. Some libraries in this study had Jurkat cell RNA spiked in.

The chain employs TRBV12-3 or TRBV12-4 and TRBJ2-1; D gene uncertain. With 3 bases removed from V and 6 bases from J, the gap between germline ends came to 9 bases. The CDR3 spans 13 residues. The CDR3, as DNA: TGTGCCAGCAGTTTCGGGTCAGGCAATGAGCAGTTCTTC. Translated: CASSFGSGNEQFF.

The J gene is TRBJ2-5, the V gene TRBV19; D may be TRBD2 (6 bases). The CDR3 totals 14 residues. V was trimmed by 5 bases and J by 0 bases, leaving 10 bases between them. CDR1 is LNHDA and CDR2 is SQIVND in the germline V gene (reference sequence). CDR3 coding DNA: TGTGCCAGTAGTTCACAGCGGGACCAAGAGACCCAGTACTTC. It yields the protein CASSSQRDQETQYF. Full variable domain (outside the CDR3, taken from reference TRBV19 and TRBJ2-5): DGGITQSPKYLFRKEGQNVTLSCEQNLNHDAMYWYRQDPGQGLRLIYYSQIVNDFQKGDIAEGYSVSREKKESFPLTVTSAQKNPTAFYLCASSSQRDQETQYFGPGTRLLVL.